Reported below is one TCR beta chain. The protocol was immunoSEQ multiplex PCR, while the TCRdb copy is restricted to in-frame clones and leaves out a portion. The sample shows 100,000 to 150,000 clones, roughly 91% of them seen only once. This sample was included in a study of radiation and T cells in renal cell carcinoma. Per germline, CDR1 LNHNV and CDR2 YYDKDF (reference sequence). With 1 base clipped from V and 3 bases from J, the junction kept 4 bases outside the gene matches. CDR3 length: 15 amino acids. Stated time point: blood 2 weeks post-SBRT. Treatment here: 15 Gy SBRT to primary tumor, nephrectomy 4 weeks later. Serial blood draws occurred at baseline and 2 and 4 weeks post-SBRT. The tumor was a clear cell renal cell carcinoma.

This specimen consisted of blood, obtained from a patient whose treatment included radiotherapy and nephrectomy. This chain connects TRBV15 to TRBJ2-7; 9 nucleotides agree with TRBD1. The sequence was obtained from a woman aged 65 to 85 with renal cell carcinoma. CDR3 in amino acids: CATSRATGGYYEQYF. The CDR3 DNA sequence: TGTGCCACCAGCAGAGCCACAGGGGGCTACTACGAGCAGTACTTC.